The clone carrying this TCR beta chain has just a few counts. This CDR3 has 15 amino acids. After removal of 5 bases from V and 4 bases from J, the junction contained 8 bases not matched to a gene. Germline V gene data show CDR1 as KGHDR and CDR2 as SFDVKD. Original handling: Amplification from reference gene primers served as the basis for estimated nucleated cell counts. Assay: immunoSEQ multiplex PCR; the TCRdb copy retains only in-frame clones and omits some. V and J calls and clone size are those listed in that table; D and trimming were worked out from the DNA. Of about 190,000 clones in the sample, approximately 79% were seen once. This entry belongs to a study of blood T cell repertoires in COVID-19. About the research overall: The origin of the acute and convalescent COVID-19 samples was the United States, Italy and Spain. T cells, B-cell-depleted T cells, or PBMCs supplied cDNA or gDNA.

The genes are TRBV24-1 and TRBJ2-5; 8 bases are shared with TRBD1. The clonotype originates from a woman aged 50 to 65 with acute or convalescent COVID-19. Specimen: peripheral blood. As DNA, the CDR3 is TGTGCCACCAGTGCCTCCGGACAGGGAGGAGAGACCCAGTACTTC. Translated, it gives CATSASGQGGETQYF.